The entry below gives a single TCR beta chain sequence along with its context. J lost 5 bases, V lost 3 bases, and 3 bases had no gene match. Per germline, CDR1 KGHDR and CDR2 SFDVKD. This CDR3 is 14 amino acids long. The sample belongs to a study of blood T cell repertoires in COVID-19. Study-wide background: Material from acute and convalescent COVID-19 was sourced from the United States, Italy and Spain.

Here immunoSEQ multiplex PCR was the method, and the copy in TCRdb shows in-frame clones only, minus some. The top ten clones hold about 8.4% of a sample with approximately 150,000 clones, around 76% of them seen once. The chain uses TRBV24-1 and TRBJ1-5, with TRBD1 matching over 7 bases. The receptor was isolated from a woman in her seventies with acute or convalescent COVID-19. Material for sequencing was peripheral blood. The CDR3 nucleotides read TGTGCCACCAGTGATCCGGGACAGTATCAGCCCCAGCATTTT. Translated: CATSDPGQYQPQHF.